The source of this TCR beta chain is a study of beta chain features in type 1 diabetes. General observations from the study: Using cDNA template may skew counts toward highly expressing activated cells. These data did not resolve whether HLA type affects TCRB rearrangement. The naive, central memory and Treg TCRB repertoires of patients appeared to be more similar to one another than those of healthy donors.

All of the isolated RNA was reverse transcribed, so expressed TCRB transcripts were sequenced. Profiling relied on immunoSEQ multiplex PCR, and the TCRdb table lists in-frame clones only, not all of them. The sample contains around 340,000 clones, roughly a fifth of which appear only once. Sorting produced populations that all topped 95% purity. The CDR3 has 12 residues. Deletions cut 0 bases from V and 8 bases from J, with 10 bases between. The germline gives CDR1 GTSNPN, CDR2 SVGIG (reference sequence). Remarks on this clone: Its target is unknown.

The sample consisted of naive CD4+ T cells from blood. The TCR comes from a woman younger than 30 in good health. The chain joins TRBV30 to TRBJ1-2, with a possible D match to TRBD1 (5 bases). The CDR3 coding sequence is TGTGCCTGGAGTGTACAGGCCCAGGGCTACACCTTC. It codes for CAWSVQAQGYTF.